This T cell receptor beta chain was identified in a study of Graves' ophthalmopathy and Graves' hyperthyroidism. As for the study in general: Peripheral blood (taken before any treatment) was collected at initial diagnosis. Study results and caveats: In predicting ophthalmopathy progression, the model reached approximately 70% sensitivity and approximately 72% specificity.

The CDR3 sequence is 15 residues long. V lost 3 bases and J 0 bases, leaving 9 bases between the germline ends. Germline V gives CDR1 SGDLS, CDR2 YYNGEE. Turning to this clonotype: Its antigen is unknown.

RNA transcripts were the template, and TCR beta CDR3 regions were amplified from them. The first round was an RT-PCR with HTBI primers, and the second round was a multiplex PCR. TCRdb reprocessed the multiplex PCR reads with MiXCR, giving one entry per CDR3 protein. This table has 20,000 to 25,000 distinct CDR3 sequences, 48% appearing once. The sample consisted of peripheral blood. The source is an adult woman with stable Graves' hyperthyroidism. The chain uses TRBV9 and TRBJ2-2; possibly TRBD2 for D (6 bases). The CDR3 here is CASSGLAANTGELFF. The CDR3 region has the DNA TGTGCCAGCAGCGGATTAGCGGCGAACACCGGGGAGCTGTTTTTT.